This T cell receptor (beta chain) stems from a study of PD-L1 blockade in urothelial cancer (dated by TCRdb to the late 2010s). About the full investigation: All patients started therapy around 2014 and received atezolizumab 1,200 mg intravenously every 3 weeks. Patients had an ECOG performance status of 0 or 1 and had received between 0 and 3 prior chemotherapy regimens. Durable clinical benefit was defined as a progression-free survival longer than 6 months, and TCR features were additionally tested against progression-free survival and overall survival. An exploratory multi-omic analysis was conducted of the somatic, immune and clinical correlates of response to PD-L1 blockade with atezolizumab in urothelial cancer. About 90% of the roughly 29 patients were males with bladder-origin urothelial cancer, and about 60% of the roughly 29 reported a prior smoking history. Whole exome sequencing and RNA sequencing of pretreatment tumors were performed alongside TCR sequencing in the same patients. About 10 patients achieved durable clinical benefit and 20 did not. Pretreatment tumor samples, along with matched peripheral blood collected serially before and after atezolizumab treatment, underwent TCR sequencing. Blood samples gave median yields of about 140,000 T cells and 82,636 unique TCRs, along with a median clonality of roughly 0.08. Blood samples were analyzed at two time points: 3 weeks after treatment start (second dose) and 6 weeks after treatment start. Under 30 patients had pretreatment blood TCR-seq, about 25 had at least one posttreatment blood collection, and about 25 had tumor TCR-seq. General study outcomes and caveats: Improved progression-free and overall survival was associated with having pretreatment peripheral blood TCR clonality below the median. At 3 weeks after the start of treatment, tumor-associated TCR clones in peripheral blood had expanded more in patients with durable benefit (n of about 20, p = 0.022). Because the sample size was small (n ≈ 30) and many of the analyses were exploratory, the results are meant to be hypothesis-generating.

To estimate absolute template abundance from read counts, synthetic TCR analog templates were spiked into each PCR. The immunoSEQ assay was used to amplify TCRbeta CDR3 regions from genomic DNA with bias-controlled V and J gene primers. Rearranged TCRbeta segments were sequenced at approximately 20X coverage. In the original analysis: Clustering was used to correct sequencing errors, and CDR3s were annotated against IMGT to assign V, D and J genes. Downstream analyses used only productive TCRbeta rearrangements, leaving out any out-of-frame or stop-codon sequences. To compute clonality, Shannon entropy was normalized by the log of the number of unique productive sequences and then subtracted from one. Clones differing between time points or between blood and tumor were identified by Fisher's exact test with Benjamini-Hochberg correction at adjusted p below 0.01. TCRdb mirrors the immuneACCESS table, restricted to in-frame sequences. Some clones are absent from its copies; in checked studies, under half trace to an unresolved V gene, and the reason for the others is unknown. From that table come the V and J calls and clone size; the DNA was used to work out D and trimming. The sample has around 56,000 clones on record, approximately 86% of them singletons. The top ten clones comprise roughly 2.9% of the sample.

There are 12 amino acids in the CDR3, from cysteine to phenylalanine inclusive. The retained sequence is limited to the CDR3, 36 bases, with the frame set at the first base. The V end loses 4 bases and the J end loses 0 bases, and a stretch of 7 bases separates them. Sequences SQVTM (CDR1) and ANQGSEA (CDR2) are obtained from the germline V gene. The cohort comprised around 30 patients with locally advanced or metastatic urothelial carcinoma treated at Memorial Sloan Kettering on a trial protocol. Peripheral blood mononuclear cells were collected pretreatment and during treatment, with between 1 and 8 total time points obtained per patient. The Qiagen DNeasy Blood extraction kit was used to purify genomic DNA from total PBMCs and tumor samples. PBMCs were collected pretreatment and during treatment, and were isolated and stored as previously described. In its sample, this clone was seen a few times. Its recognized antigen is unknown. No quality values exist for individual bases; no much larger clone is one base distant.

This TCR derives from a man in his fifties with urothelial cancer. The chain is assembled from TRBV29-1 and TRBJ2-7; the D gene is possibly TRBD2, with 6 bases matching. The starting material was PBMCs, obtained around atezolizumab (anti-PD-L1) treatment. The DNA sequence is TGCAGCGTTGTGCGGGACTCCTACGAGCAGTACTTC. This translates into CSVVRDSYEQYF.